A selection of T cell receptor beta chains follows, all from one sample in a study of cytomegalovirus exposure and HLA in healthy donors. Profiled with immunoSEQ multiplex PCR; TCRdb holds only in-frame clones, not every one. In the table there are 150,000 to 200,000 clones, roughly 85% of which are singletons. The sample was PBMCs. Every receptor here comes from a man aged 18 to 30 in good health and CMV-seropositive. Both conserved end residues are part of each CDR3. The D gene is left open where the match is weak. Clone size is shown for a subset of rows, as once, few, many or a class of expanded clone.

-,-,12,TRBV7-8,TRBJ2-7,TGTGCCAGCAGCGGCTTGGGCTGGGAGCAGTACTTC,CASSGLGWEQYF
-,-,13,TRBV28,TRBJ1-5,TGTGCCAGCAGTACCCAGGTCAATCAGCCCCAGCATTTT,CASSTQVNQPQHF
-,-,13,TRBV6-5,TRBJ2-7,TGTGCCAGCAGTTCTACCCAGGGGTACGAGCAGTACTTC,CASSSTQGYEQYF
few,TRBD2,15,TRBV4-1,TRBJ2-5,TGCGCCAGCAGCCAAGAACGGGGCGGGGGGGAGACCCAGTACTTC,CASSQERGGGETQYF
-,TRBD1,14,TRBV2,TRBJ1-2,TGTGCCAGCAGACTGGGACAGGTTAGGGGCGGCTACACCTTC,CASRLGQVRGGYTF
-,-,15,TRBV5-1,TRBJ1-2,TGCGCCAGCAGCTTGGAGGCAGGGGTAAACTATGGCTACACCTTC,CASSLEAGVNYGYTF
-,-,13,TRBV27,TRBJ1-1,TGTGCCAGCAGCTACAGGGCGAACACTGAAGCTTTCTTT,CASSYRANTEAFF
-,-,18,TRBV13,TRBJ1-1,TGTGCCAGCAGGCCCCCAATACTTACAGGACACAGAAACACTGAAGCTTTCTTT,CASRPPILTGHRNTEAFF
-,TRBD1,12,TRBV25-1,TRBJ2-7,TGTGCCAGTGGACAGGCATCCTACGAGCAGTACTTC,CASGQASYEQYF
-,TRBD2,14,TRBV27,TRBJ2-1,TGTGCCATCAAACCGGGGGGGGACTACAATGAGCAGTTCTTC,CAIKPGGDYNEQFF
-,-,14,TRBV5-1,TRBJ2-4,TGCGCCAGCAGCTTGACAGAAGCCAAAAACATTCAGTACTTC,CASSLTEAKNIQYF
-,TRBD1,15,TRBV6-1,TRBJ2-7,TGTGCCAGCAGTGAAGCTTGGACAGGACTCTACGAGCAGTACTTC,CASSEAWTGLYEQYF
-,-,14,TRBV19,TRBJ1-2,TGTGCCAGTAGTATATCGAGGGGGACATATGGCTACACCTTC,CASSISRGTYGYTF
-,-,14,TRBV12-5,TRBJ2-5,TGTGCTAGTGGGAACAGCTTATTACAAGAGACCCAGTACTTC,CASGNSLLQETQYF
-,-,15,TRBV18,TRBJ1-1,TGTGCCAGCTCACCACCTGAAGGCAGGGGAACTGAAGCTTTCTTT,CASSPPEGRGTEAFF
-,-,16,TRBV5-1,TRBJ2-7,TGCGCCAGCAGCTTGGCCAGTGGGGGGTCCTCCTACGAGCAGTACTTC,CASSLASGGSSYEQYF
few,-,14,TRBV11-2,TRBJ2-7,TGTGCCAGCAGCTTAGGTGACACAGGGATAGAGCAGTACTTC,CASSLGDTGIEQYF
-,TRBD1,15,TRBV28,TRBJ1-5,TGTGCCAGCAGTCCCCAAACAGGGGCAAATCAGCCCCAGCATTTT,CASSPQTGANQPQHF
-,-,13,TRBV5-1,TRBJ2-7,TGCGCCAGCAGCTTGGCGGGATCCTGCGAGCAGTACTTC,CASSLAGSCEQYF